A selection of T cell receptor beta chains follows, all from one sample in a study of blood T cells in healthy people across ages. TCRdb recomputed calls from the 5' RACE reads with MiXCR, one row per CDR3 protein. The sample has over 1,500,000 distinct CDR3 sequences; 49% are singletons. Sequencing was carried out using blood. These receptors were obtained from a middle-aged woman in good health. Each CDR3 is given with its conserved first and last residue. Fields, in order: V gene, CDR3 length, J gene, CDR3 protein.

V gene: TRBV5-1; CDR3 length: 16; J gene: TRBJ2-5; CDR3 protein: CASSSGTSGGSWTQYF
V gene: TRBV28; CDR3 length: 15; J gene: TRBJ2-1; CDR3 protein: CASSRRGAGYNEQFF
V gene: TRBV20-1; CDR3 length: 14; J gene: TRBJ2-5; CDR3 protein: CSVPGLGSQETQYF
V gene: TRBV6-5; CDR3 length: 16; J gene: TRBJ1-5; CDR3 protein: CASSYSSKGASQPQHF
V gene: TRBV2; CDR3 length: 13; J gene: TRBJ2-1; CDR3 protein: CASGGRGYNEQFF
V gene: TRBV20-1; CDR3 length: 14; J gene: TRBJ2-1; CDR3 protein: CSASPLASYNEQFF
V gene: TRBV4-2; CDR3 length: 19; J gene: TRBJ2-3; CDR3 protein: CASSHWGLAGETSTDTQYF
V gene: TRBV29-1; CDR3 length: 13; J gene: TRBJ1-4; CDR3 protein: CVTATSTNEKLFF
V gene: TRBV12-3/TRBV12-4; CDR3 length: 16; J gene: TRBJ1-4; CDR3 protein: CANSFPGAPTNEKPFF
V gene: TRBV20-1; CDR3 length: 16; J gene: TRBJ2-5; CDR3 protein: CSARSWGANLQETQYF
V gene: TRBV4-3; CDR3 length: 15; J gene: TRBJ2-7; CDR3 protein: CASSLATAGVDEQYF
V gene: TRBV7-3; CDR3 length: 16; J gene: TRBJ2-3; CDR3 protein: CASSFGLAGNSDTQYF
V gene: TRBV4-3; CDR3 length: 15; J gene: TRBJ1-2; CDR3 protein: CASSLRRGGAGGYTF
V gene: TRBV6-2/TRBV6-3; CDR3 length: 11; J gene: TRBJ2-5; CDR3 protein: CASSYSDRQYF
V gene: TRBV4-3; CDR3 length: 16; J gene: TRBJ2-1; CDR3 protein: CACSQGTGPVGDEQFF
V gene: TRBV3-1; CDR3 length: 16; J gene: TRBJ1-2; CDR3 protein: CASSQDSAGTNYGYTF
V gene: TRBV5-1; CDR3 length: 14; J gene: TRBJ2-5; CDR3 protein: CASSPPRQSETQYF
V gene: TRBV5-5; CDR3 length: 14; J gene: TRBJ1-2; CDR3 protein: CASSWDGSNYGYTF
V gene: TRBV20-1; CDR3 length: 14; J gene: TRBJ2-3; CDR3 protein: CSARGLGVTDTQYF
V gene: TRBV12-3/TRBV12-4; CDR3 length: 15; J gene: TRBJ2-1; CDR3 protein: CASSLPGQVNNEQFF
V gene: TRBV7-9; CDR3 length: 15; J gene: TRBJ1-4; CDR3 protein: CASSLVPTANEKLFF
V gene: TRBV29-1; CDR3 length: 16; J gene: TRBJ2-1; CDR3 protein: CSVATGLAGGGNEQFF
V gene: TRBV10-3; CDR3 length: 14; J gene: TRBJ1-2; CDR3 protein: CAISLTGGEGGYTF
V gene: TRBV6-1; CDR3 length: 11; J gene: TRBJ2-3; CDR3 protein: CASTATDTQYF
V gene: TRBV20-1; CDR3 length: 14; J gene: TRBJ2-7; CDR3 protein: CSASRTSGVYEQYF
V gene: TRBV20-1; CDR3 length: 17; J gene: TRBJ2-3; CDR3 protein: CSAPRLAGMGFTDTQYF
V gene: TRBV4-1; CDR3 length: 16; J gene: TRBJ2-1; CDR3 protein: CASSRGTGLSYNEQFF
V gene: TRBV28; CDR3 length: 14; J gene: TRBJ2-5; CDR3 protein: CASSLDTGGETQYF
V gene: TRBV15; CDR3 length: 14; J gene: TRBJ2-4; CDR3 protein: CATSKGGPQNIQYF